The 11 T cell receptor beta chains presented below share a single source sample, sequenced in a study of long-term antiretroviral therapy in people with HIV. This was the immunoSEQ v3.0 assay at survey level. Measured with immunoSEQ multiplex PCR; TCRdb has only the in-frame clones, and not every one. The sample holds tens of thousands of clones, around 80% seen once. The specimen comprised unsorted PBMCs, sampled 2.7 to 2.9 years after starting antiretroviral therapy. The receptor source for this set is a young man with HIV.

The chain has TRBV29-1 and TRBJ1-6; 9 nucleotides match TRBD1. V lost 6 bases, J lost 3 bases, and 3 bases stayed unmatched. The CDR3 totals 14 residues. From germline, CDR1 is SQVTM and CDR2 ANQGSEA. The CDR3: CSVRTGDYNSPLHF. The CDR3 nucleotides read TGCAGCGTCCGGACAGGGGACTATAATTCACCCCTCCACTTT. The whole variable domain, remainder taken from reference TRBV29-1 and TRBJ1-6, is SAVISQKPSRDICQRGTSLTIQCQVDSQVTMMFWYRQQPGQSLTLIATANQGSEATYESGFVIDKFPISRPNLTFSTLTVSNMSPEDSSIYLCSVRTGDYNSPLHFGNGTRLTVT.

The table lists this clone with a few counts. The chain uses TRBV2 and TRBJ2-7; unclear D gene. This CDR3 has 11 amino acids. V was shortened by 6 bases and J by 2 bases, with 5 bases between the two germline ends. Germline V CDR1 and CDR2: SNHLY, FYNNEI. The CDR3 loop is CASSRTYEQYF. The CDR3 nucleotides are TGTGCCAGCAGCCGCACCTACGAGCAGTACTTC. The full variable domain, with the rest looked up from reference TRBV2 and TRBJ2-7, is EPEVTQTPSHQVTQMGQEVILRCVPISNHLYFYWYRQILGQKVEFLVSFYNNEISEKSEIFDDQFSVERPDGSNFTLKIRSTKLEDSAMYFCASSRTYEQYFGPGTRLTVT.

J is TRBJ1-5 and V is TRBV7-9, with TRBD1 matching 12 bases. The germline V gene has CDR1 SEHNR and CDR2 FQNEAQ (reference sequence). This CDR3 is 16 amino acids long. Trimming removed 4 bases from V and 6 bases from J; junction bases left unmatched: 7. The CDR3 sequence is CASSSHRGQGAQPQHF. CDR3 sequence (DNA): TGTGCCAGCAGCTCCCACAGGGGACAGGGGGCTCAGCCCCAGCATTTT.

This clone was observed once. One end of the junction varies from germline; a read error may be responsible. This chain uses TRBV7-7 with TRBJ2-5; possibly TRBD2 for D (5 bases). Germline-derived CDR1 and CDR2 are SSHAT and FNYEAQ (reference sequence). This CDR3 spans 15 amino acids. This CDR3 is CASSPDGGYQETQYF. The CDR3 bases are TGTGCTAGCAGCCCGGACGGAGGATACCAAGAGACCCAGTACTTC.

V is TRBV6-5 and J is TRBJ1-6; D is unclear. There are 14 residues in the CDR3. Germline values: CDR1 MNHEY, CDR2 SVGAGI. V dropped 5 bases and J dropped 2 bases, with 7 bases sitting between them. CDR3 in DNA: TGTGCCAGCAGTCGGGATGCCTATAATTCACCCCTCCACTTT. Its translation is CASSRDAYNSPLHF.

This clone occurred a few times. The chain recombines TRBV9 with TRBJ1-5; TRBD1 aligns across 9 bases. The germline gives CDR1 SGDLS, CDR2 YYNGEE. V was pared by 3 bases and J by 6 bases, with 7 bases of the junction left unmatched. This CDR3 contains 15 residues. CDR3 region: CASSATGGAAQPQHF. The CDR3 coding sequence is TGTGCCAGCAGCGCCACAGGGGGCGCGGCTCAGCCCCAGCATTTT.

CDR3 coding DNA: TGTGCCAGCGGAACATTAGGACAGGGGTGGGCTGAGCAGTACTTC. Encoded protein: CASGTLGQGWAEQYF. The V and J genes are TRBV19 and TRBJ2-7; 9 nucleotides match TRBD1. The germline V gene has CDR1 LNHDA and CDR2 SQIVND (reference sequence). Trimming removed 9 bases from V and 7 bases from J; junction bases left unmatched: 16. CDR3 length: 15 residues.

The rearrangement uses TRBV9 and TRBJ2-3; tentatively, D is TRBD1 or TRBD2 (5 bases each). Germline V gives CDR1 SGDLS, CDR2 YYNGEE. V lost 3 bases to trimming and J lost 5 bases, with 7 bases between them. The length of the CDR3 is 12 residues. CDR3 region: CASSARGDTQYF. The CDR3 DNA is TGTGCCAGCAGCGCGAGGGGAGATACGCAGTATTTT.

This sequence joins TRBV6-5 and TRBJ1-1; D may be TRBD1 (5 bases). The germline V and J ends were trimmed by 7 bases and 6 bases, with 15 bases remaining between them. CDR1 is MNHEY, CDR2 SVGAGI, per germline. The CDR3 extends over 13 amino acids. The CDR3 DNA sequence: TGTGCCAGCAAAACAGGTTTAGGCTCTGAAGCTTTCTTT. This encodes CASKTGLGSEAFF.

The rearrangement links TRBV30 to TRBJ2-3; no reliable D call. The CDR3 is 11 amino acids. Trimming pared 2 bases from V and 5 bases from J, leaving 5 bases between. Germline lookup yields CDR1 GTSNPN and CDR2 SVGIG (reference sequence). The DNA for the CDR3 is TGTGCCTGGAGTCCCGTAGATACGCAGTATTTT. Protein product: CAWSPVDTQYF.

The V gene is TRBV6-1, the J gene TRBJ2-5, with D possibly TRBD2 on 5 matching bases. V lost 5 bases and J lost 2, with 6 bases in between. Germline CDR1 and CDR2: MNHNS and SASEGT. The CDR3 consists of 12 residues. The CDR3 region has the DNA TGTGCCAGCAGTCCGGGGCAAGAGACCCAGTACTTC. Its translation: CASSPGQETQYF.